This T cell receptor (beta chain) was identified in a study of blood T cell repertoires in COVID-19. Study-level information: PBMCs, B-cell-depleted T cells, or T cells provided the cDNA or gDNA that made up the material.

Generated by immunoSEQ multiplex PCR, the TCRdb table keeps only in-frame clones and is missing some. The sample includes approximately 390,000 clones, around 87% of them seen just once. In regard to this clone: Other DNA sequences in the sample encode the same CDR3.

V lost 1 base to trimming and J lost 2 bases; unmatched junction nucleotides: 5. Germline assignment: CDR1 SGHRS and CDR2 YFSETQ. CDR3 size: 16 residues. V and J are TRBV5-1 and TRBJ2-2; 7 bases are shared with TRBD1. The specimen sequenced was peripheral blood. The clonotype originates from a woman aged 55-70 years with COVID-19, enrolled during active disease. In DNA, the CDR3 is TGCGCCAGCAGCTTGACCGGGACAGCTAACACCGGGGAGCTGTTTTTT. Translating it yields CASSLTGTANTGELFF.